Below, one TCR beta chain is given with its context. Its antigen remains unknown. Trimming removed 1 base at V and 3 bases at J, with 4 bases between. The CDR3 has 13 residues. Germline CDR1 SGHVS, CDR2 FNYEAQ. This record belongs to a study of OX40 agonist ivuxolimab in advanced cancers. Study-level background: With ivuxolimab, an agonistic anti-OX40 (CD134) antibody, patients were treated. Eligibility rules accepted prior anti-PD-1, anti-PD-L1 or anti-CTLA-4 therapy, and 35% to 40% had some. General study findings and limits: At 0.1 to 3.0 mg/kg and by week 6, clonal expansion occurred in CD4+ and CD8+ blood T cells.

Sequencing was performed with immunoSEQ multiplex PCR; in TCRdb, only in-frame clones are kept and a portion is missing. The sample records about 73,000 clones, 80% to 90% being singletons. This specimen was CD4+ or CD8+ T cells sorted from blood, taken in a trial of the OX40 agonist ivuxolimab. This TCR was recovered from an adult with an advanced solid tumor such as melanoma, head and neck, liver or kidney cancer. The chain employs TRBV7-6 and TRBJ1-3; D is unclear. CDR3 in amino acids: CASSLGYGNTIYF. DNA of the CDR3: TGTGCCAGCAGCTTAGGTTATGGAAACACCATATATTTT.